This is a list of T cell receptor beta chains from one sample in a study of cytomegalovirus exposure and HLA in healthy donors. Profiled with immunoSEQ multiplex PCR; TCRdb holds only in-frame clones, not every one. The table shows 160,000 or so clones, with around 80% occurring only once. Sequenced sample: PBMCs. Receptors originate from a woman between 18 and 29 years old in good health and CMV-seronegative. The CDR3 runs from the conserved cysteine through the conserved F or W. Fields, in order: J gene, clone size, V gene, D gene, CDR3 DNA, CDR3 protein. The D gene is left open where the match is weak. Rows may omit the clone size; those that give it use once, few, many or a size class.

TRBJ1-3	NA	TRBV2	NA	TGTGCCAGCAGTCCGGGGGATGGAAACACCATATATTTT	CASSPGDGNTIYF
TRBJ1-2	NA	TRBV4-1	TRBD1	TGCGCCAGCAGCCAAGATGGGACAGGGGGCTATCTAGGCTACACCTTC	CASSQDGTGGYLGYTF
TRBJ2-7	once	TRBV7-9	NA	TGTGCCAGCAGCGGAGGGACAGTGATCTCCTACGAGCAGTACTTC	CASSGGTVISYEQYF
TRBJ2-1	NA	TRBV7-9	TRBD1	TGTGCCAGCAGCTTAACAGGGGCCAAGGACAATGAGCAGTTCTTC	CASSLTGAKDNEQFF
TRBJ1-3	NA	TRBV6-5	NA	TGTGCCAGCAGTTCGGACAGTCTCTACTCTGGAAACACCATATATTTT	CASSSDSLYSGNTIYF
TRBJ2-7	NA	TRBV6-1	NA	TGTGCCAGCAGTGAAATACCGACAGGATTGTACGAGCAGTACTTC	CASSEIPTGLYEQYF
TRBJ1-2	NA	TRBV19	NA	TGTGCCAGTAGCCCGGGAGTGGGGATCATCTATGGCTACACCTTC	CASSPGVGIIYGYTF
TRBJ1-4	NA	TRBV7-2	NA	TGTGCCAGCAGCTTAGTGGGGGCTGCTAATGAAAAACTGTTTTTT	CASSLVGAANEKLFF
TRBJ2-5	few	TRBV7-2	NA	TGTGCCAGCAGCCGCGGGGGCCGCCAGGAAGAGACCCAGTACTTC	CASSRGGRQEETQYF
TRBJ2-7	NA	TRBV7-9	NA	TGTGCCAGCAGCTTAGGCGATGGTTCTACAGGGCTAAGAGCCTACGAGCAGTACTTC	CASSLGDGSTGLRAYEQYF
TRBJ1-6	NA	TRBV10-1	TRBD1	TGCGCCAGCAGCCTCCGGGACAGGGGAACCTATAATTCACCCCTCCACTTT	CASSLRDRGTYNSPLHF
TRBJ1-1	NA	TRBV7-9	TRBD1	TGTGCCAGCAGACCTGGGACAGGGGCTATGAACACTGAAGCTTTCTTT	CASRPGTGAMNTEAFF
TRBJ2-3	NA	TRBV6-5	TRBD2	TGTGCCAGCAAGACTAGCGGGGGGTCCACAGATACGCAGTATTTT	CASKTSGGSTDTQYF
TRBJ2-7	NA	TRBV28	TRBD1	TGTGCCAGCAGTTCCGGACAGGGTTTTCAGGAGCAGTACTTC	CASSSGQGFQEQYF
TRBJ1-2	NA	TRBV5-4	NA	TGTGCCAGCAGCTGGGGGGAGGCAGACTATGGCTACACCTTC	CASSWGEADYGYTF
TRBJ2-3	once	TRBV11-2	NA	TGTGCCAGCAGACAGGTTTCCAGCACAGATACGCAGTATTTT	CASRQVSSTDTQYF
TRBJ2-5	NA	TRBV9	NA	TGTGCCAGCAGCGTAGACCCGCCCGGACTACCACAAGAGACCCAGTACTTC	CASSVDPPGLPQETQYF
TRBJ2-6	once	TRBV5-1	NA	TGCGCCAGCAGCTTCTCGACGGGCTCTGGGGCCAACGTCCTGACTTTC	CASSFSTGSGANVLTF
TRBJ2-3	NA	TRBV5-1	TRBD2	TGCGCCAGCAGCTTGCGGGGGGTTGGAACAGATACGCAGTATTTT	CASSLRGVGTDTQYF
TRBJ2-3	NA	TRBV7-3	NA	TGTGCCAGCAGCCGTTCGGGGGCAGATACGCAGTATTTT	CASSRSGADTQYF
TRBJ1-1	NA	TRBV4-2	TRBD1	TGTGCCAGCAGCCCCCCGACAGGGGTAGACACTGAAGCTTTCTTT	CASSPPTGVDTEAFF
TRBJ2-7	NA	TRBV25-1	TRBD1	TGTGCCAGCAGTGACCGGACAGGGTCGACCTACGAGCAGTACTTC	CASSDRTGSTYEQYF
TRBJ1-2	NA	TRBV4-2	TRBD1	TGTGCCAGCAGCCAAGACTTTTTCGGACAGGTCCTGTCTGGCTACACCTTC	CASSQDFFGQVLSGYTF
TRBJ1-2	NA	TRBV9	NA	TGTGCCAGCAGCGTAGGTGTAGTTGGTGGCTACACCTTC	CASSVGVVGGYTF
TRBJ1-2	few	TRBV7-8	NA	TGTGCCAGCAGCTTAGTTCTGGGGGGTTATGGCTACACCTTC	CASSLVLGGYGYTF